A single sample is the source of the 22 T cell receptor beta chains below, sequenced in a study of CD8+CD57+ T cells in acquired aplastic anemia. The study profiled TCR beta VDJ and CDR3 using genomic DNA as template. TCRdb reanalysed the reads using MiXCR and keeps one entry per CDR3 protein. Of 150,000 to 200,000 distinct CDR3 sequences detected, about 48% appear once; the ten largest clones hold 25% to 40%. Those patients picked for sequencing had displayed CD8+CD57+ cell expansion on flow cytometry. Input material: sorted CD4+, CD8+, or CD8+CD57+ T cells (not recorded which) from PBMCs. These receptor sequences come from a human donor with aplastic anemia.

A note on this clonotype: Given a much more abundant clone one base away, this may be a read error. The chain employs TRBV3-1 and TRBJ1-2; 7 positions match TRBD1. CDR1 is LGHDT, CDR2 YNNKEL, per germline (reference sequence). With 4 bases clipped from V and 2 bases from J, the junction kept 7 bases outside the gene matches. The CDR3 totals 15 residues. The DNA for the CDR3 is TGTGCCAGCAGCCCCCACGCACAGGGGAACTATGGCTACACCTTC. Translation: CASSPHAQGNYGYTF.

This clonotype turned up a few times. The V and J genes are TRBV2 and TRBJ2-2; 9 nucleotides line up with TRBD1. The CDR3 consists of 14 residues. Germline CDR1 and CDR2: SNHLY and FYNNEI. V lost 6 bases to trimming and J lost 7 bases; unmatched junction nucleotides: 6. The CDR3 protein is CASRWTGVDGELFF. The CDR3 DNA reads TGTGCCAGCAGGTGGACAGGGGTTGACGGGGAGCTGTTTTTT.

J is TRBJ1-1 and V is TRBV7-2; 7 positions match TRBD1. The CDR3 runs 15 residues. Germline loops: CDR1 SGHTA, CDR2 FQGNSA. The junction had 10 bases not matched to a gene; V was cut back by 5 bases and J by 4 bases. Written as DNA, the CDR3 is TGTGCCAGCAGCCAATGGACAGGCGGGAGCACTGAAGCTTTCTTT. Protein: CASSQWTGGSTEAFF.

V usage is TRBV15 and J usage is TRBJ2-1; no reliable D call. Germline V CDR1 and CDR2: LNHNV, YYDKDF (reference sequence). V gave up 2 bases and J gave up 9 bases, with 8 bases separating them. CDR3 size: 12 residues. The CDR3 here is CATSRRWGEQFF. The CDR3 DNA is TGTGCCACCAGCAGAAGGTGGGGTGAGCAGTTCTTC. Based on the CDR3 plus reference TRBV15 and TRBJ2-1, the full variable domain is DAMVIQNPRYQVTQFGKPVTLSCSQTLNHNVMYWYQQKSSQAPKLLFHYYDKDFNNEADTPDNFQSRRPNTSFCFLDIRSPGLGDTAMYLCATSRRWGEQFFGPGTRLTVL.

The V call is TRBV20-1, the J call TRBJ2-3, with D possibly being TRBD2 (6 bases). The germline V gene encodes CDR1 DFQATT and CDR2 SNEGSKA (reference sequence). This CDR3 comprises 16 residues. V lost 0 bases, J lost 4 bases, and 17 bases lay in between. The CDR3 protein is CSARDPGLLLPDTQYF. DNA for the CDR3: TGCAGTGCTAGAGATCCGGGACTGCTGCTGCCAGATACGCAGTATTTT.

Comment on this clonotype: This may be a read error, as it is one base from a much larger clone. The chain has TRBV30 and TRBJ2-7, with D hard to call. The V gene's germline CDR1 is GTSNPN and CDR2 SVGIG (reference sequence). The CDR3 totals 14 residues. CDR3 bases: TGTGCCCGGAGTGTATCGAGCAGAACCTACGAGCAGTACTTC. Translation gives CARSVSSRTYEQYF.

The table lists this clonotype with many counts. The V gene is TRBV24-1, the J gene TRBJ2-1; TRBD1 is a possible D gene (7 bases). The CDR3 consists of 12 residues. The germline V gene encodes CDR1 KGHDR and CDR2 SFDVKD. Between the trimmed V and J ends, which lost 12 bases and 8 bases, there was a span of 16 bases. The CDR3 DNA reads as TGTGCCGCGGGACAGTCGATCTATGAGCAGTTCTTC. Its translation is CAAGQSIYEQFF.

This clonotype was detected many times. V gene TRBV11-2 combines with J gene TRBJ2-2; the D gene is possibly TRBD2 (6 bases). This CDR3 contains 18 residues. CDR1 is SGHAT, CDR2 FQNNGV, per germline. Trimming took 3 bases from V and 0 from J, leaving 17 bases between them. The DNA for the CDR3 is TGTGCCAGCAGCTTGGAAGTTTGGAGGGAGTCGAACACCGGGGAGCTGTTTTTT. Translated, it gives CASSLEVWRESNTGELFF.

The chain joins TRBV10-3 to TRBJ1-2; TRBD1 might be the D (5 bases). The CDR3 is 12 residues long. Per the germline V gene, CDR1 is ENHRY and CDR2 is SYGVKD. V lost 10 bases to trimming and J lost 1 base, with 10 bases between them. CDR3 coding DNA: TGTGCCACTGGGACGGATAACTATGGCTACACCTTC. This translates into CATGTDNYGYTF.

Ten or more counts support this clonotype. The chain recombines TRBV9 with TRBJ2-1; the D is unclear. The CDR3 has 12 residues. V was cut by 4 bases and J by 7 bases, with 9 bases left in between. Germline assignment: CDR1 SGDLS and CDR2 YYNGEE. The CDR3 bases are TGTGCCAGCAGCCCCAATGAGAATGAGCAGTTCTTC. Encoded protein: CASSPNENEQFF.

This clonotype has more than one count but fewer than ten. This chain links TRBV10-1 with TRBJ1-2, with TRBD1 as a possible D gene (6 bases). Trimming took 2 bases from V and 6 from J, leaving 10 bases between them. Germline values: CDR1 WNHNN, CDR2 SYGVQD (reference sequence). CDR3 length: 13 amino acids. The chain's CDR3 is CASSEGGADGYTF. CDR3 nucleotide sequence: TGCGCCAGCAGTGAGGGGGGGGCGGATGGCTACACCTTC.

V is TRBV7-2 and J is TRBJ2-5, with 10 positions matching TRBD1. The trim removed 1 base at V and 4 bases at J, leaving 6 bases unmatched. The germline V gene encodes CDR1 SGHTA and CDR2 FQGNSA. The CDR3 is made up of 16 amino acids. The CDR3 loop is CASSLGGQGRRETQYF. For the CDR3, the DNA is TGTGCCAGCAGCTTAGGGGGACAGGGGAGGCGAGAGACCCAGTACTTC.

In its sample, this clonotype was seen many times. CDR3 DNA sequence: TGTGCCAGCAGCCGGACAGGTCTTAATCAGCCCCAGCATTTT. Translation: CASSRTGLNQPQHF. The chain recombines TRBV11-3 with TRBJ1-5; 7 bases match TRBD1. The CDR3 length is 14 residues. Germline CDR1 and CDR2: SGHNT and YENEEA. V was clipped by 5 bases and J by 4 bases; unmatched bases: 5. Using reference TRBV11-3 and TRBJ1-5 for the parts outside the CDR3, the full variable domain is EAGVVQSPRYKIIEKKQPVAFWCNPISGHNTLYWYLQNLGQGPELLIRYENEEAVDDSQLPKDRFSAERLKGVDSTLKIQPAELGDSAVYLCASSRTGLNQPQHFGDGTRLSIL.

V and J are TRBV2 and TRBJ2-1; TRBD2 matches 12 bases. Germline trimming cut 6 bases from V and 7 bases from J; bases unmatched to any gene: 7. Per germline, CDR1 SNHLY and CDR2 FYNNEI. The CDR3 is made up of 15 amino acids. Here the CDR3 reads CASRYGTSGLNEQFF. CDR3 DNA: TGTGCCAGCAGGTATGGGACTAGCGGGTTAAATGAGCAGTTCTTC.

The rearrangement uses TRBV12-3 or TRBV12-4 and TRBJ2-1; 14 nucleotides match TRBD2. V trimming: 6 bases; J trimming: 12 bases; junction bases outside the gene matches: 10. The CDR3 consists of 15 residues. In DNA form, the CDR3 reads TGTGCCAGCAGCCAAAGGACTAGCGGGGGGCGGGCGCAGTTCTTC. The encoded protein is CASSQRTSGGRAQFF.

Concerning this clonotype: One base away lies a much larger clone, so this may be a sequencing read error. This sequence joins TRBV20-1 and TRBJ2-4, with 8 bases identical to TRBD1. The CDR3 contains 15 residues. Germline CDR1 and CDR2: DFQATT and SNEGSKA (reference sequence). Unmatched junction bases numbered 12, after V lost 6 bases and J lost 5 bases. This CDR3 reads CSANSQGETENIQYF. Here the CDR3 DNA reads TGCAGTGCAAACTCACAGGGGGAGACCGAAAACATTCAGTACTTC.

The chain couples TRBV11-2 to TRBJ1-6; D gene ambiguous. The CDR3 has 14 residues. CDR1 SGHAT and CDR2 FQNNGV come from the germline V gene. V lost 1 base and J lost 9, with 10 bases in between. CDR3 DNA sequence: TGTGCCAGCAGCTTAGTGGTGGCTGGTTCACCCCTCCACTTT. This codes for CASSLVVAGSPLHF.

This clonotype was counted at least ten times. This chain joins TRBV9 and TRBJ2-5; D call uncertain. This CDR3 is 15 amino acids long. The V and J ends lost 0 bases and 4 bases respectively, with 13 bases between them. Germline-derived CDR1 and CDR2 are SGDLS and YYNGEE. The CDR3 DNA sequence: TGTGCCAGCAGCGTAGTCCCGGGTATAGGAGAGACCCAGTACTTC. Protein product: CASSVVPGIGETQYF.

This chain links TRBV7-9 with TRBJ1-2, with 7 bases lining up with TRBD1. Germline CDR1 reads SEHNR; CDR2 reads FQNEAQ (reference sequence). The V gene end was trimmed by 1 base and the J gene end by 4 bases; junction bases not matched to a gene: 0. CDR3 length equals 13 residues. The CDR3 loop reads CASSLGDSYGYTF. CDR3 bases: TGTGCCAGCAGCTTAGGGGACAGCTATGGCTACACCTTC.

This clonotype came up a few times. This could be a read error, since a much larger clone is one nucleotide away. The chain uses TRBV5-4 and TRBJ2-1; D is undetermined. Germline V gene lookup returns CDR1 SGHNT and CDR2 YYREEE (reference sequence). The CDR3 is 11 residues long. The CDR3 sequence is CAGRTANEQFF. CDR3 in DNA: TGTGCCGGCAGGACCGCCAATGAGCAGTTCTTC. Filled out from reference TRBV5-4 and TRBJ2-1, the complete variable domain reads ETGVTQSPTHLIKTRGQQVTLRCSSQSGHNTVSWYQQALGQGPQFIFQYYREEENGRGNFPPRFSGLQFPNYSSELNVNALELDDSALYLCAGRTANEQFFGPGTRLTVL.

This clonotype occurred many times. This sequence joins TRBV7-2 and TRBJ2-5; D is possibly TRBD1 (5 bases). This CDR3 comprises 13 residues. CDR1 and CDR2 from the germline V gene are SGHTA and FQGNSA. Trimming removed 2 bases from V and 2 bases from J, with 6 bases in between. The CDR3 region has the DNA TGTGCCAGCAGCTTAAGGGGACAAGAGACCCAGTACTTC. This translates into CASSLRGQETQYF.

This clonotype was observed many times. The junction shows a germline mismatch at one end, possibly a read error. The J gene is TRBJ2-5, the V gene TRBV7-7, with 9 bases fitting TRBD1. The CDR3 contains 19 residues. CDR1 is SSHAT, CDR2 FNYEAQ, per germline (reference sequence). The chain's CDR3 is CASSFSDRGYFWWGETQYF. CDR3 sequence (DNA): TGTGCTAGCAGCTTCTCGGACAGGGGCTACTTTTGGTGGGGAGAGACCCAGTACTTC.